This entry concerns a single T cell receptor (beta chain). Its antigen is not yet known. Base quality data are lacking; no much larger clone is found one base away. Using the deep immunoSEQ assay, multiplex PCR amplified TCR CDR3 regions from genomic DNA. Extracted genomic DNA from each cell subset was distributed evenly across all wells of several immunoSEQ 96-well plates, and each plate was treated as a replicate. For sorted subsets, each replicate PCR was loaded with roughly 190 ng genomic DNA, equivalent to about 30,000 T cell genomes. Purified libraries were measured with a Qubit 3.0 fluorometer, size-checked on a Bioanalyzer 2100, and measured again with the KAPA Library Quantification kit. Every immunoSEQ 96-well plate was sequenced on a separate single-read 150-cycle Illumina NextSeq 550 flow cell. Processing in the source paper ran as follows. Because the immunoSEQ output included only junctional sequences and no quality scores, the filtering could not be the same as the filtering used for full-length reads. To assign V/J genes and CDR3, sequences were annotated using PyIR, a Python wrapper for IgBLAST v1.9, with IMGT germline references. Reads were filtered out if the reads had weak V/J assignments (E-value above 1e-6), no CDR3, stop codons, out-of-frame junctions, or ambiguous translated residues. V3J clonotypes were defined as sequences sharing the same inferred V gene, J gene, and CDR3 amino acid sequence. The percentage overlap between two repertoires was calculated by dividing the number of shared unique clonotypes by the size of the smaller repertoire. Three approaches were used to assess repertoire richness: RTK rarefaction, the Chao1 estimator, and Recon v2.1 estimates of unobserved clonotypes. Generation probabilities for all TCRbeta clonotypes obtained by the gDNA method from a few donors were computed using OLGA. In TCRdb, the immuneACCESS table is reduced to in-frame sequences with V and J assigned. These tables do not hold every clone; where another copy was compared, an unresolved V gene accounts for under half, and the others remain unexplained. The D gene and trimming were derived from the DNA, and the V and J assignments and clone size from that table. This sample lists about 700,000 clones; about 90% were detected once. The ten largest clones take up approximately 24% of the sample.

The data were obtained in a study of shared clonotypes between healthy human individuals (dated by TCRdb to about 2020). With regard to the full study: A few men and a couple of women, aged 18 to 49 years, made up the cohort. Libraries were prepared and TCR repertoires were sequenced by different laboratories using diverse techniques, in order to increase sequencing depth and limit assay-specific biases. For each donor, three plates each were used for CD4 naive and CD4 memory, two plates were used for CD8 naive, and one plate was used for CD8 memory. To estimate repertoire size and how much clonotypes are shared between individuals, the study performed deep sequencing of blood TCR repertoires from a few healthy adults. Between about 0.94 and 8.9 billion PBMCs per donor were obtained by leukapheresis. The paper's findings and limits, for the study overall: Estimated clonotype richness was generally larger for naive than for memory subsets. When several donors were compared, the shared fraction of clonotypes was about 5.2% for naive CD4, about 4% for naive CD8, roughly 2.5% for memory CD4, and less than 0.45% for memory CD8. Because the study included only a small number of donors, the genetic and exposure-history diversity represented was limited. Pairwise subsampling led to the expectation that sequencing depth would affect the degree of clonotype sharing among donors. Compared with non-shared clonotypes, clonotypes shared by all four sorted-subset donors had higher generation probabilities. Even with the large sequencing depth, rarefaction of the sorted-subset datasets indicated that sequencing was incomplete. Sampling was restricted to blood, and TCR repertoires in tissue are likely to differ from TCR repertoires in blood.

CD8 naive samples consisted of CD45RO-negative cells that were positively selected for CCR7, yielding a CD45RA+CCR7+ population without TemRA cells. Donors were healthy HIV-negative adults with no recently reported acute infections or vaccinations. Only Caucasian adults living in Nashville, Tennessee, USA were represented among the donors. After blood collection by leukapheresis, PBMCs were isolated using Ficoll-Histopaque density gradient centrifugation and then cryopreserved in the vapor phase of liquid nitrogen. Purity and quantity of every magnetically sorted T cell population were checked by analytical flow cytometry. Genomic DNA was isolated from every sorted fraction and measured by UV absorbance on a Nanodrop 2000c. CDR1 and CDR2 are read off the germline V gene as MNHEY and SVGAGI. Spanning cysteine to phenylalanine, the CDR3 consists of 11 amino acids. Only the CDR3 DNA is retained, 33 bases long and in frame from the first base. V was cut back by 4 bases and J by 8 bases, leaving a gap of 6 bases between them.

The TCR was taken from a man aged 30-40 years in good health. The sequenced sample was naive CD8+ T cells sorted from blood. Read against the paper, the sample's cell subset or site label means: CD45RA+CCR7+. The chain was built from TRBV6-5 and TRBJ2-1; too little of a D gene remains to name it. The nucleotide sequence reads TGTGCCAGCAGTTCCGGGCATGAGCAGTTCTTC. Its protein reads: CASSSGHEQFF.